One and the same sample provided the 5 T cell receptor beta chains below, sequenced in a study of T cells in localized non-small cell lung cancer. TCRdb's copy holds only in-frame clones and misses some; the assay was immunoSEQ multiplex PCR. The sample includes 58,000 or so clones, about 90% of them seen just once. This specimen was peripheral blood, taken before any cancer treatment. The receptors were gathered from a woman aged 35 to 75 with stage I lung adenocarcinoma.

This sequence joins TRBV5-6 and TRBJ1-1; 8 bases fit TRBD1. Trimming removed 0 bases from V and 13 bases from J; junction bases left unmatched: 5. CDR3 length: 12 residues. Germline CDR1 and CDR2: SGHDT and YYEEEE. The CDR3 DNA is TGTGCCAGCAGCTTGGACAGGGGGGAGGATTTCTTT. This sequence encodes CASSLDRGEDFF.

This clone appeared a single time. CDR3: CASSHDRTFAREAFF. CDR3 coding DNA: TGTGCCAGCAGCCACGACCGGACCTTTGCGCGGGAAGCTTTCTTT. The chain links TRBV4-2 to TRBJ1-1; unclear D gene. V was shortened by 3 bases and J by 8 bases, with 19 bases between the two germline ends. CDR1 is LGHNA and CDR2 is YNFKEQ in the germline V gene. This CDR3 is 15 amino acids long.

CDR3 loop: CASSVGQGALGANVLTF. CDR3 in DNA: TGTGCCAGCAGCGTCGGACAGGGGGCGCTTGGGGCCAACGTCCTGACTTTC. This chain connects TRBV9 to TRBJ2-6; 11 positions match TRBD1. The germline CDR1 and CDR2 sequences are SGDLS and YYNGEE. V was pared by 2 bases and J by 3 bases, with 4 bases of the junction left unmatched. CDR3 length: 17 amino acids.

This chain links TRBV6-6 with TRBJ2-1; TRBD1 aligns across 7 bases. Germline CDR1 is MNHNY and CDR2 is SVGAGI (reference sequence). The CDR3 runs to 14 residues. Trimming took 10 bases from V and 6 from J; bases not matched to a gene: 12. Here the CDR3 reads CATHSGQHSNEQFF. In nucleotides, the CDR3 is TGTGCCACCCACTCGGGACAGCACTCCAATGAGCAGTTCTTC.

The chain joins TRBV18 to TRBJ2-3; 7 bases line up with TRBD1. The length of the CDR3 is 16 residues. V lost 0 bases, J lost 6 bases, and 9 bases stayed unmatched. Looked up from germline, CDR1 is KGHSH and CDR2 is LQKENI. CDR3 in amino acids: CASSPPRRQGDDTQYF. CDR3 coding DNA: TGTGCCAGCTCACCACCGCGTCGACAGGGTGATGATACGCAGTATTTT.